This passage covers 6 T cell receptor beta chains from one sample sequenced in a study of shared clonotypes between healthy human individuals. Method: immunoSEQ multiplex PCR; TCRdb's copy keeps in-frame clones and lacks some. The sample lists approximately 2.5 million clones; roughly 93% were seen once. The specimen sequenced was naive CD4+ T cells from PBMCs. Subset here: CD45RA+ positively selected. The source is a man aged 18 to 29 in good health. Some clones in this sample may be carry-over from other donors' samples.

V and J are TRBV18 and TRBJ2-5; a weak D match, TRBD2 (5 bases). Between the trimmed V and J ends, which lost 2 bases and 4 bases, there was a span of 14 bases. This CDR3 contains 15 residues. Germline V lookup: CDR1 KGHSH, CDR2 LQKENI. The CDR3 protein is CASSPYNVEGETQYF. The CDR3 DNA sequence: TGTGCCAGCTCACCATATAATGTAGAGGGAGAGACCCAGTACTTC.

This sequence joins TRBV19 and TRBJ2-1; 13 positions match TRBD2. The germline gives CDR1 LNHDA, CDR2 SQIVND (reference sequence). The CDR3 runs to 17 residues. The trim removed 4 bases at V and 6 bases at J, leaving 9 bases unmatched. The CDR3 loop reads CASSTGLAGFGLNEQFF. The CDR3 DNA sequence: TGTGCCAGTAGTACGGGACTAGCGGGATTCGGGCTCAATGAGCAGTTCTTC.

The rearrangement uses TRBV29-1 and TRBJ2-7; TRBD2 matches at 7 bases. Germline-derived CDR1 and CDR2 are SQVTM and ANQGSEA. This CDR3 has 12 amino acids. With 4 bases clipped from V and 4 bases from J, the junction kept 4 bases outside the gene matches. The CDR3 DNA reads TGCAGCGTTGTCCTAGCGGATTACGAGCAGTACTTC. Amino acids: CSVVLADYEQYF.

The rearrangement joins TRBV11-2 to TRBJ2-3; 10 bases align to TRBD2. The J segment lost 1 base and the V segment lost 5 bases, leaving 9 bases of the junction unmatched. Per the germline V gene, CDR1 is SGHAT and CDR2 is FQNNGV. This CDR3 spans 17 amino acids. CDR3 sequence reads: CASSKRTSGSGTDTQYF. The CDR3, as DNA: TGTGCCAGCAGCAAACGGACTAGCGGAAGTGGCACAGATACGCAGTATTTT. The complete variable domain, with remaining parts taken from reference TRBV11-2 and TRBJ2-3, reads EAGVAQSPRYKIIEKRQSVAFWCNPISGHATLYWYQQILGQGPKLLIQFQNNGVVDDSQLPKDRFSAERLKGVDSTLKIQPAKLEDSAVYLCASSKRTSGSGTDTQYFGPGTRLTVL.

The chain joins TRBV9 to TRBJ2-1, with 11 bases identical to TRBD2. CDR1 SGDLS and CDR2 YYNGEE come from the germline V gene. The CDR3 loop spans 16 amino acids. The J segment lost 7 bases and the V segment lost 3 bases, leaving 9 bases of the junction unmatched. In DNA form, the CDR3 reads TGTGCCAGCAGCGCACAACTAGCGGGAGCGGGTAATGAGCAGTTCTTC. Translated: CASSAQLAGAGNEQFF.

This clone was seen more than once but under ten times. The gene calls are TRBV20-1 and TRBJ1-1, with D unresolved. The germline V gene has CDR1 DFQATT and CDR2 SNEGSKA (reference sequence). The germline V and J ends were trimmed by 2 bases and 7 bases, with 5 bases remaining between them. CDR3 length: 10 residues. CDR3 coding DNA: TGCAGTGCTAGAACCAATGAAGCTTTCTTT. Protein product: CSARTNEAFF.